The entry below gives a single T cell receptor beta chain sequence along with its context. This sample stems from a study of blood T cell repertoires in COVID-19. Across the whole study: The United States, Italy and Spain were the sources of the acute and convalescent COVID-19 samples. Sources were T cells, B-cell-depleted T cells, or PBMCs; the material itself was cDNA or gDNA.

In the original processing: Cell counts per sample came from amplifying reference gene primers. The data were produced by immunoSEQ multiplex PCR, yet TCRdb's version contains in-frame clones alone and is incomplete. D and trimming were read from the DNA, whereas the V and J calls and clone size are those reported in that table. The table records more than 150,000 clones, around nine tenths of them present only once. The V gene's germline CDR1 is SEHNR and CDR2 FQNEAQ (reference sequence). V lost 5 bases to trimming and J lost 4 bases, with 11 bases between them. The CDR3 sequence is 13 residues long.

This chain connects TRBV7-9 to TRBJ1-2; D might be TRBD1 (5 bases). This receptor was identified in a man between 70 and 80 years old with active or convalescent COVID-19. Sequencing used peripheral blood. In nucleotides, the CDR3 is TGTGCCAGCAGCCCGGACATACTCTATGGCTACACCTTC. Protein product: CASSPDILYGYTF.